Sequencing of this TCR beta chain was carried out in a study of T cells in Graves' hyperthyroidism and ophthalmopathy. Stable hyperthyroidism: no ophthalmopathy progression over 18 months of follow-up. Clinical symptoms, serum thyroxine, TRAb, thyroid ultrasound and orbital computed tomography informed diagnoses. A roughly 10 ml volume of fresh peripheral blood provided the PBMCs. This clonotype turned up a few times. RNA transcripts yielded amplified TCR beta CDR3 regions. HTBI primers drove first-round RT-PCR of the TCR CDR3. A single record per CDR3 protein comes from TCRdb applying MiXCR to the multiplex PCR reads. The sample records 540,000 or so distinct CDR3 sequences, approximately 14% being singletons. This TCR came from a young woman with Graves' hyperthyroidism. Specimen: blood.

CDR3 DNA: TGTGCCAGCAGTTCGACAGGGGCGGGGGGCACAGATACGCAGTATTTT. This sequence encodes CASSSTGAGGTDTQYF. The chain couples TRBV27 to TRBJ2-3, with TRBD1 as a possible D gene (8 bases). V was shortened by 4 bases and J by 1 base, with 15 bases between the two germline ends. Germline loops: CDR1 MNHEY, CDR2 SMNVEV (reference sequence). The CDR3 runs to 16 residues.